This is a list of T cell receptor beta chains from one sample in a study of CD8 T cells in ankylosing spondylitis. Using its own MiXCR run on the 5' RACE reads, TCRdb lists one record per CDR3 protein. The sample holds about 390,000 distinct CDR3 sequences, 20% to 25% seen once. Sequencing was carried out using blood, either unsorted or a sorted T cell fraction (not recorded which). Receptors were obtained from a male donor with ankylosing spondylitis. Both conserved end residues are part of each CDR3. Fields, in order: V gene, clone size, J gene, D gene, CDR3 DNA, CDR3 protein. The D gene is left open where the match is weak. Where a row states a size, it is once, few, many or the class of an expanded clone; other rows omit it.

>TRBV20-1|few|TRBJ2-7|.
TGCAGTGCTAGCGGGTTCCCCATGACCTACGAGCAGTACTTC
CSASGFPMTYEQYF
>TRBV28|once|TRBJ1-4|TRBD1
TGTGCCAGCAGTCCCCGGGACAGAGACCCAACTAATGAAAAACTGTTTTTT
CASSPRDRDPTNEKLFF
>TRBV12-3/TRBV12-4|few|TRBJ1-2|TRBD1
TGTGCCAGCAGTCCCGGGACAGAGAGCTATGGCTACACCTTC
CASSPGTESYGYTF
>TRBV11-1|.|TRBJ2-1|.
TGTGCCAGCAGCTCGCCGACAGGACGAGGGACTCCTTCCTACAATGAGCAGTTCTTC
CASSSPTGRGTPSYNEQFF
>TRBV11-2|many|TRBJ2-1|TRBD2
TGTGCCAGCAGCTTTGGACTAGCGGAGGGGGGGCAGTTCTTC
CASSFGLAEGGQFF
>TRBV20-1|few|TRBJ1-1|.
TGCAGTGCTAGTCGTTTCCAAGGCACTGAAGCTTTCTTT
CSASRFQGTEAFF
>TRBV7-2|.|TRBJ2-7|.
TGTGCCAGCAGCCCGAGACGGCAGAATGCCTACGAGCAGTACTTC
CASSPRRQNAYEQYF
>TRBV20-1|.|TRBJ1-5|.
TGCAGTGCCCCCGGGGGGAGCAATCAGCCCCAGCATTTT
CSAPGGSNQPQHF
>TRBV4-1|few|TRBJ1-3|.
TGCGCCAGCAGCCGGGGTACGGGAAACACCATATATTTT
CASSRGTGNTIYF
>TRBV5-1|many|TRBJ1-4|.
TGCGCCAGCAGCTTGAACAGACTTGCAACTAATGAAAAACTGTTTTTT
CASSLNRLATNEKLFF
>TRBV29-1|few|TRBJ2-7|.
TGCAGCGTTGCTAGGGGGGCCTACGAGCAGTACTTC
CSVARGAYEQYF
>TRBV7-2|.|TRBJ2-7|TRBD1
TGTGCCAGCAGCTTCCTCGGACAGGTCTACGAGCAGTACTTC
CASSFLGQVYEQYF
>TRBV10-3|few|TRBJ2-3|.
TGTGCCATCAAAGGGTCAGGGCTGGATACGCAGTATTTT
CAIKGSGLDTQYF
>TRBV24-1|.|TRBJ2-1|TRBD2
TGTGCCACCAGTGACTTAAAATGGACTAGCGGGAGGGTTATCGATGAGCAGTTCTTC
CATSDLKWTSGRVIDEQFF
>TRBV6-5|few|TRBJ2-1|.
TGTGCCAGCAGTTACTCGTTACGGGGCACGCTTTTCTTC
CASSYSLRGTLFF
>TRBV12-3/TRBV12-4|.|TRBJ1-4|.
TGTGCCAGCAGTTTGTGGGAGGGTGAAAAACTGTTTTTT
CASSLWEGEKLFF
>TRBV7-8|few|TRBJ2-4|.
TGTGCCAGCAGCTTTGGTCGGGACTGGAACATTCAGTACTTC
CASSFGRDWNIQYF
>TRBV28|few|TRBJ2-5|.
TGTGCCAGCAGTTTGCAGGGGGGCATGGTAGAGACCCAGTACTTC
CASSLQGGMVETQYF
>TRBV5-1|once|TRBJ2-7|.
TGCGCCAGCAGCTTGGAAATAGCTATCTACGAGCAGTACTTC
CASSLEIAIYEQYF
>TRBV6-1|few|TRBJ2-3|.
TGTGCCAGCAGCAAGGGGGTGCCAGTCACAGATACGCAGTATTTT
CASSKGVPVTDTQYF
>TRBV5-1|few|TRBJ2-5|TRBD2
TGCGCCAGCAGCTTGGAAGGTCTAGCGGGAGGATGGGAGACCCAGTACTTC
CASSLEGLAGGWETQYF
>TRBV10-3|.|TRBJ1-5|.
TGTGCCATCAGTGAGTCCGAGGGTCAGCCCCAGCATTTT
CAISESEGQPQHF
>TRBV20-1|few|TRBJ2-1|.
TGCAGTGCTAGTCAATACAATGAGCAGTTCTTC
CSASQYNEQFF
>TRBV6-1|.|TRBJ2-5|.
TGTGCCAGCAGTGAAGCGTCAGTCCAAGAGACCCAGTACTTC
CASSEASVQETQYF
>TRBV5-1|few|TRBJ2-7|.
TGCGCCAGCAGCTTGCGGCAGGACTCCTACGAGCAGTACTTC
CASSLRQDSYEQYF
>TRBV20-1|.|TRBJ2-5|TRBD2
TGCAGTGCCATACTAGCCCGGGGAGGGCAAGAGACCCAGTACTTC
CSAILARGGQETQYF
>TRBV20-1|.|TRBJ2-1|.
TGCAGTGCTAGACCCTATGAGCAGTTCTTC
CSARPYEQFF
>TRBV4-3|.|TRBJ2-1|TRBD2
TGCGCCAGCAGCCAAGACGTGATCGGTAGCGGGATGTACAATGAGCAGTTCTTC
CASSQDVIGSGMYNEQFF
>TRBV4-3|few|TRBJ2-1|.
TGCGCCAGCAGCCAGGAGTACAGGGTGTGGAAGCAGTTCTTC
CASSQEYRVWKQFF
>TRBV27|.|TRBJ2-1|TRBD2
TGTGCCAGCAGCGACCGGGACTACTCCCACTATGAGCAGTTCTTC
CASSDRDYSHYEQFF
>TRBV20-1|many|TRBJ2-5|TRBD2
TGCAGTGCTAGACGGGGGGTGTCCGTTGAGACCCAGTACTTC
CSARRGVSVETQYF
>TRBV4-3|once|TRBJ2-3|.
TGCGCCAGCAGCCAAGAGCGGGGTAGCACAGATACGCAGTATTTT
CASSQERGSTDTQYF
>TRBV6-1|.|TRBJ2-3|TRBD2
TGTGCCAGCAGGGGAGGACTAGCCTTAGATACGCAGTATTTT
CASRGGLALDTQYF
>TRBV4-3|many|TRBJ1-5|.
TGCGCCAGCAGCCAAGGGGTCCAGGGTCAGCCCCAGCATTTT
CASSQGVQGQPQHF
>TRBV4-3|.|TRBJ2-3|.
TGCGCCAGCAGCCAAGATTTGGCTGAATGGGATACGCAGTATTTT
CASSQDLAEWDTQYF
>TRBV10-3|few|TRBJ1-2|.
TGTGCCAGCCGAAAGGAGTTGGAAGGCTACACCTTC
CASRKELEGYTF
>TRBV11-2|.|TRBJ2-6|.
TGTGCCACCAGGCAAGTCTCTGGGGCCAACGTCCTGACTTTC
CATRQVSGANVLTF
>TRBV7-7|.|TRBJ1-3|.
TGTGCCAGCAGCTTTTCCGTTGGGGACACCATATATTTT
CASSFSVGDTIYF
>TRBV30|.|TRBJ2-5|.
TGTGCCTGGAGCGGGAGTGGGGAGACCCAGTACTTC
CAWSGSGETQYF
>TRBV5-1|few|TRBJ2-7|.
TGCGCCAGCCGAGGGCAGGGAAGCGGCTACGAGCAGTACTTC
CASRGQGSGYEQYF
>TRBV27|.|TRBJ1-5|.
TGTGCCAGCAGGGAGGGAGATCAGCCCCAGCATTTT
CASREGDQPQHF
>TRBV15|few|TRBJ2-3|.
TGTGCCACCAGCGGCCCCACAGATACGCAGTATTTT
CATSGPTDTQYF
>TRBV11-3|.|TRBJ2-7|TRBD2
TGTGCCAGCAGCCCTTGGGGCGGGAGGTCCGAGCAGTACTTC
CASSPWGGRSEQYF
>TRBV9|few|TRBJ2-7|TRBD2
TGTGCCAGCAGCGTCGGAATAGCGGGAGGAAATACCTACGAGCAGTACTTC
CASSVGIAGGNTYEQYF
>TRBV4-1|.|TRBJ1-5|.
TGCGCCAGCAGCCAAGAAATTTCGGCGACAGCAGATCAGCCCCAGCATTTT
CASSQEISATADQPQHF
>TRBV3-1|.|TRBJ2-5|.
TGTGCCAGCAGCCTAAGCACAGGGGCTGGAGGGGAGACCCAGTACTTC
CASSLSTGAGGETQYF
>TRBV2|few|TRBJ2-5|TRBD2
TGTGCCAGCAGTGTGCAGCGGGGCCAAGAGACCCAGTACTTC
CASSVQRGQETQYF
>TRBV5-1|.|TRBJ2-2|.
TGCGCCAGCAGAGCGGATCCGAACACCGGGGAGCTGTTTTTT
CASRADPNTGELFF
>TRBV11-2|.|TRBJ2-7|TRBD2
TGTGCCAGCAGCGAAGGACTAGCGGTTACCTACGAGCAGTACTTC
CASSEGLAVTYEQYF
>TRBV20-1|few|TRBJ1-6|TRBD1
TGCAGTGCTAGAGATCTCCGGACAGGGGCAAATTCACCCCTCCACTTT
CSARDLRTGANSPLHF
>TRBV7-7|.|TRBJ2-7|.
TGTGCCAGCAGCCAGACGGGCAGGGATTACGAGCAGTACTTC
CASSQTGRDYEQYF
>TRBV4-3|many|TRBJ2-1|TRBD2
TGCGCCAGCAGCCGAACGCTAGCGGGAGGGCCTGTCAGGAATGAGCAGTTCTTC
CASSRTLAGGPVRNEQFF
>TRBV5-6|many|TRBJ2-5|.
TGTGCCAGCAGCTTGCGACAGGGAGGGTCTGAGACCCAGTACTTC
CASSLRQGGSETQYF
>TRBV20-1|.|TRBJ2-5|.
TGCAGTGCTCAAGTCCGCTTCCCGGAGACCCAGTACTTC
CSAQVRFPETQYF
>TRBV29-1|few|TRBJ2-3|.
TGCAGCGGGGACCAAGCCGTCGAAGGAGATACGCAGTATTTT
CSGDQAVEGDTQYF
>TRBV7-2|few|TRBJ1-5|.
TGTGCCAGCAGCTTAGAGGTACGACGGGAGCCCCAGCATTTT
CASSLEVRREPQHF
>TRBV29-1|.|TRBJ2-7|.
TGCAGCGCCGAGCGCGCCGGGAACTACGAGCAGTACTTC
CSAERAGNYEQYF
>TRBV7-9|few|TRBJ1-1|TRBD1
TGTGCCAGCAGCATACAACAGGGGGCCACTGAAGCTTTCTTT
CASSIQQGATEAFF
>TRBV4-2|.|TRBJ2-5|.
TGTGCCAGCAGCCAAGATCCTAGCGTGGAGACCCAGTACTTC
CASSQDPSVETQYF